The next 30 T cell receptor beta chains were all read from a single sample in a study of CD8 T cells in ankylosing spondylitis. MiXCR, run by TCRdb on the 5' RACE reads, gives a single entry per CDR3 protein. The sample shows 150,000 to 200,000 distinct CDR3 sequences, 11% of them seen only once. Sequenced material: blood, either unsorted or a sorted T cell fraction (not recorded which). These TCRs come from a male donor with ankylosing spondylitis or in good health (not recorded which).

This clonotype was seen at least ten times. The rearrangement links TRBV10-2 to TRBJ2-7, with TRBD1 matching over 8 bases. J was trimmed by 2 bases and V by 6 bases; bases with no gene match: 6. The CDR3 runs 14 residues. CDR1 is WSHSY and CDR2 is SAAADI in the germline V gene. The CDR3 is CASRSRDRTYEQYF. The CDR3, as DNA: TGCGCCAGCAGATCCCGGGACAGGACCTACGAGCAGTACTTC.

This clonotype was detected many times. This chain joins TRBV4-1 and TRBJ2-7; 7 positions match TRBD1. The V segment lost 0 bases and the J segment 5 bases; nucleotides outside the gene matches: 7. The CDR3 sequence is 15 residues long. Germline CDR1 MGHRA, CDR2 YSYEKL. CDR3 loop: CASSQDRETGNEQYF. CDR3 sequence (DNA): TGCGCCAGCAGCCAAGATAGGGAGACAGGGAACGAGCAGTACTTC.

This clonotype was counted at least ten times. This chain links TRBV9 with TRBJ1-3; D is unclear. In germline, CDR1 is SGDLS, CDR2 YYNGEE. V was shortened by 1 base and J by 3 bases, with 11 bases between the two germline ends. The CDR3 is 15 residues long. CDR3 sequence: CASSVRTDIGNTIYF. CDR3 DNA sequence: TGTGCCAGCAGCGTAAGAACGGATATTGGAAACACCATATATTTT.

The chain carries TRBV6-2 or TRBV6-3 and TRBJ1-4; 12 positions agree with TRBD1. This CDR3 is 16 amino acids long. CDR1 MNHEY and CDR2 SVGEGT come from the germline V gene. The trim removed 6 bases at V and 5 bases at J, leaving 7 bases unmatched. CDR3 region: CASRARDRGQNEKLFF. The CDR3 DNA reads TGTGCCAGCAGAGCCCGGGACAGGGGGCAGAATGAAAAACTGTTTTTT.

This clonotype was picked up many times. The rearrangement links TRBV6-5 to TRBJ2-1, with 11 nucleotides matching TRBD2. Looked up from germline, CDR1 is MNHEY and CDR2 is SVGAGI. The V and J ends lost 0 bases and 4 bases, in that order; junction bases with no gene match: 5. The CDR3 consists of 17 residues. CDR3 region: CASSYSQLAGEYNEQFF. DNA for the CDR3: TGTGCCAGCAGTTACTCGCAACTAGCGGGAGAATACAATGAGCAGTTCTTC.

This clonotype was recorded at least ten times. The chain is built from TRBV5-1 and TRBJ2-7, with 7 bases that match TRBD2. This CDR3 is 16 amino acids long. CDR1 is SGHRS, CDR2 YFSETQ, per germline. V shed 0 bases, J shed 2 bases, and the junction held 8 bases outside the gene matches. The CDR3 DNA sequence: TGCGCCAGCAGCTTGGTGGAGGCTAGCGGACCCTACGAGCAGTACTTC. This translates into CASSLVEASGPYEQYF.

This clonotype was picked up many times. The chain couples TRBV20-1 to TRBJ2-7, with TRBD2 as a possible D gene (6 bases). Deletions cut 6 bases from V and 7 bases from J, with 19 bases between. Germline lookup yields CDR1 DFQATT and CDR2 SNEGSKA (reference sequence). This CDR3 contains 13 residues. The CDR3 loop reads CSAPSTSSGEQYF. The CDR3 DNA reads as TGCAGTGCCCCAAGTACTAGCTCTGGAGAGCAGTACTTC.

Ten or more counts support this clonotype. The V gene is TRBV28, the J gene TRBJ1-1, with D unresolved. With 7 bases removed from V and 5 bases from J, the gap between germline ends came to 5 bases. The germline V gene has CDR1 MDHEN and CDR2 SYDVKM. The CDR3 has 10 amino acids. CDR3 nucleotides: TGTGCCAGCAAAGCGACTGAAGCTTTCTTT. Its protein product is CASKATEAFF.

This clonotype has a count of ten or more. V usage is TRBV4-1 and J usage is TRBJ2-3; maybe TRBD2 (6 bases). V lost 1 base and J 0 bases, leaving 14 bases between the germline ends. The CDR3 runs to 17 residues. Germline lookup yields CDR1 MGHRA and CDR2 YSYEKL. The CDR3 DNA sequence: TGCGCCAGCAGCCAAGTAGCGGTGGTGCAGAGCACAGATACGCAGTATTTT. Translation: CASSQVAVVQSTDTQYF.

This clonotype was seen at least ten times. This rearrangement joins TRBV5-6 to TRBJ1-1, with D possibly TRBD1 on 6 matching bases. Germline V CDR1 and CDR2: SGHDT, YYEEEE. This CDR3 comprises 15 residues. Trimming pared 3 bases from V and 5 bases from J, leaving 17 bases between. The CDR3 DNA reads TGTGCCAGCAGCTCCCCCTTCTTACAGGGAACTGAAGCTTTCTTT. It encodes CASSSPFLQGTEAFF.

The table lists this clonotype with many counts. The V and J genes are TRBV5-1 and TRBJ1-1; 8 nucleotides match TRBD1. This CDR3 has 17 amino acids. Germline V gene lookup returns CDR1 SGHRS and CDR2 YFSETQ. Trimming at V came to 2 bases and at J to 1 base, leaving 10 bases not matched to a gene. The CDR3 region is CASSLNPTGGKNTEAFF. The CDR3 DNA reads as TGCGCCAGCAGCTTAAACCCTACAGGGGGGAAGAACACTGAAGCTTTCTTT.

This clonotype was detected only a few times. The chain combines TRBV7-2 with TRBJ2-1; TRBD1 matches at 10 bases. The CDR3 runs to 15 residues. With 5 bases clipped from V and 7 bases from J, the junction kept 8 bases outside the gene matches. CDR1 is SGHTA and CDR2 is FQGNSA in the germline V gene. The CDR3 sequence: CASSPWTGGRNEQFF. In nucleotides, the CDR3 is TGTGCCAGCAGCCCCTGGACAGGGGGGAGGAATGAGCAGTTCTTC.

The chain combines TRBV3-1 with TRBJ2-7, with no clear D. V shed 1 base and J shed 6 bases, with 7 bases lying between them. There are 12 residues in the CDR3. Germline V gives CDR1 LGHDT, CDR2 YNNKEL (reference sequence). CDR3 nucleotides: TGTGCCAGCAGCCAAGGGCTTCTCGAGCAGTACTTC. It is translated as CASSQGLLEQYF.

The CDR3: CASSLAGLKQYF. The CDR3 DNA follows: TGTGCCAGCAGCTTAGCCGGACTGAAGCAGTACTTC. The gene calls are TRBV7-9 and TRBJ2-7, with a tentative D call TRBD2 (5 bases). The CDR3 totals 12 residues. The V end was cut by 0 bases, the J end by 8 bases, with 8 bases between. CDR1 and CDR2 from the germline V gene are SEHNR and FQNEAQ (reference sequence).

This clonotype came up a few times. The chain links TRBV6-5 to TRBJ1-3, with a possible D match to TRBD1 (5 bases). The CDR3 covers 18 residues. Trimming pared 0 bases from V and 2 bases from J, leaving 17 bases between. The germline gives CDR1 MNHEY, CDR2 SVGAGI. The CDR3 sequence is CASSYSGVPSVAGNTIYF. The CDR3 DNA sequence: TGTGCCAGCAGTTACTCGGGGGTTCCTTCGGTGGCTGGAAACACCATATATTTT.

Many counts were recorded for this clonotype. This chain uses TRBV21-1 with TRBJ1-2; TRBD1 is taken as the D call from the table, unchecked against the DNA. TRBV21-1 is shown as a pseudogene. The CDR3 is 14 amino acids. The CDR3: CASSKEGVRYGYTF. As DNA, the CDR3 is TGTGCCAGCAGCAAAGAAGGGGTACGCTATGGCTACACCTTC.

This clonotype was observed a handful of times. The gene calls are TRBV4-3 and TRBJ2-3, with 10 bases matching TRBD2. The V gene end was trimmed by 1 base and the J gene end by 0 bases; junction bases not matched to a gene: 4. The length of the CDR3 is 17 residues. Germline V gene lookup returns CDR1 LGHNA and CDR2 YSLEER. The CDR3 coding sequence is TGCGCCAGCAGCCAAGCCCCAGCGGGGGGGAGCACAGATACGCAGTATTTT. Translating it yields CASSQAPAGGSTDTQYF.

This clonotype was detected ten times or more. The V gene is TRBV20-1, the J gene TRBJ2-1; D is ambiguous. Germline-derived CDR1 and CDR2 are DFQATT and SNEGSKA (reference sequence). This CDR3 comprises 13 residues. V lost 6 bases, J lost 4 bases, and 13 bases lay in between. The CDR3 nucleotides read TGCAGTGCCCCTTCGACTGGTTACAATGAGCAGTTCTTC. Amino acids: CSAPSTGYNEQFF.

This clonotype was observed at least ten times. The V and J genes are TRBV28 and TRBJ1-5; D is perhaps TRBD1 (6 bases). The CDR3 totals 14 residues. Germline V gene sequence: CDR1 MDHEN, CDR2 SYDVKM. V lost 6 bases and J 4 bases, leaving 13 bases between the germline ends. CDR3 loop: CASSPMGANQPQHF. As DNA, the CDR3 is TGTGCCAGCAGCCCTATGGGGGCTAATCAGCCCCAGCATTTT.

The table lists this clonotype with many counts. The genes are TRBV5-1 and TRBJ2-7; TRBD2 matches 10 bases. The V gene end was trimmed by 2 bases and the J gene end by 6 bases; junction bases not matched to a gene: 5. The CDR3 has 14 amino acids. The germline V gene encodes CDR1 SGHRS and CDR2 YFSETQ. CDR3: CASSFQLAGSEQYF. The CDR3 coding sequence is TGCGCCAGCAGCTTCCAACTAGCGGGATCCGAGCAGTACTTC.

This clonotype was seen ten or more times. The gene calls are TRBV12-3 or TRBV12-4 and TRBJ2-3; D call uncertain. V shed 10 bases and J shed 0 bases, with 8 bases lying between them. The CDR3 is 12 amino acids. For the CDR3, the DNA is TGTGCCATCCGAACCAGCACAGATACGCAGTATTTT. Protein sequence: CAIRTSTDTQYF.

This chain joins TRBV4-3 and TRBJ1-1; a possible D gene is TRBD1 (5 bases). The CDR3 consists of 17 residues. CDR1 and CDR2 from the germline V gene are LGHNA and YSLEER. V shed 0 bases and J shed 4 bases, with 18 bases lying between them. The CDR3 loop reads CASSQDTLGEMGTEAFF. In DNA form, the CDR3 reads TGCGCCAGCAGCCAAGATACGTTAGGGGAGATGGGCACTGAAGCTTTCTTT.

This clonotype was counted at least ten times. The rearrangement joins TRBV10-1 to TRBJ2-1, with 9 bases matching TRBD2. The CDR3 is 16 amino acids. Germline trimming cut 5 bases from V and 8 bases from J; bases unmatched to any gene: 13. CDR1 and CDR2 (germline): WNHNN, SYGVQD (reference sequence). The CDR3 is CASSSTLGGGADEQFF. The CDR3 DNA sequence: TGCGCCAGCAGTTCGACCTTGGGCGGGGGGGCCGATGAGCAGTTCTTC.

Remarks on this clonotype: A single base separates this from a much larger clone, so it may be a read error. The chain is built from TRBV20-1 and TRBJ1-5; D unclear. The V gene's germline CDR1 is DFQATT and CDR2 SNEGSKA (reference sequence). The CDR3 runs 14 residues. The CDR3 DNA reads as TGCAATGTACCTCAGGACGGAAGCAATCAGCCCCAGCATTTT. Its protein product is CNVPQDGSNQPQHF.

This clonotype was observed a handful of times. J is TRBJ2-3 and V is TRBV20-1; 9 positions match TRBD2. The length of the CDR3 is 15 residues. With V trimmed by 5 bases and J by 4 bases, 10 bases remained unmatched. Germline-derived CDR1 and CDR2 are DFQATT and SNEGSKA (reference sequence). DNA of the CDR3: TGCAGTGCTGATCGGACTAGCGCCCCAGCAGATACGCAGTATTTT. It encodes CSADRTSAPADTQYF.

This clonotype has a count of ten or more. The V call is TRBV7-2, the J call TRBJ2-5; 13 bases map to TRBD2. From germline, CDR1 is SGHTA and CDR2 FQGNSA. The CDR3 has 16 residues. J gave up 4 bases and V 6 bases, and 8 bases lay outside the gene matches. The CDR3 nucleotides are TGTGCCAGCAGTTTTACTAGCGGGGGGGCCGTAGAGACCCAGTACTTC. It yields the protein CASSFTSGGAVETQYF.

The table lists this clonotype with many counts. The genes are TRBV20-1 and TRBJ2-7, with D perhaps matching TRBD2 (5 bases). This CDR3 is built from 14 residues. V gave up 5 bases and J gave up 0 bases, with 14 bases separating them. Germline assignment: CDR1 DFQATT and CDR2 SNEGSKA (reference sequence). The CDR3 DNA is TGCAGTGCTCACCCGAGAAGCGGCTCCTACGAGCAGTACTTC. Protein product: CSAHPRSGSYEQYF.

This clonotype appeared many times. This chain joins TRBV13 and TRBJ2-5, with D tentatively TRBD1 or TRBD2 (6 bases each). V was cut by 2 bases and J by 5 bases, with 18 bases left in between. The CDR3 runs 16 residues. Germline V lookup: CDR1 PRHDT, CDR2 FYEKMQ (reference sequence). This CDR3 is CASSLRGGPSEETQYF. The CDR3 nucleotides read TGTGCCAGCAGCTTAAGAGGGGGGCCTTCGGAGGAGACCCAGTACTTC.

A few counts support this clonotype. The chain combines TRBV20-1 with TRBJ1-1; the match to TRBD1 covers 11 bases. Trimming removed 0 bases from V and 4 bases from J; junction bases left unmatched: 1. This CDR3 comprises 14 residues. Germline CDR1 is DFQATT and CDR2 is SNEGSKA (reference sequence). DNA of the CDR3: TGCAGTGCTAGAGAGGACAGGGGGCCCACTGAAGCTTTCTTT. This gives the protein CSAREDRGPTEAFF.

A remark on this clonotype: This may arise from a read error, as a much more abundant clone is one base away. The rearrangement uses TRBV27 and TRBJ1-1, with a tentative D call TRBD1 (5 bases). This CDR3 region has 17 residues. Trimming shortened V by 6 bases and J by 0 bases, and 20 bases separated the two germline ends. Germline assignment: CDR1 MNHEY and CDR2 SMNVEV (reference sequence). The CDR3 bases are TGTGCCAGCAGACGGACACAACTGACCAGAATGAACACTGAAGCTTTCTTT. It encodes CASRRTQLTRMNTEAFF.